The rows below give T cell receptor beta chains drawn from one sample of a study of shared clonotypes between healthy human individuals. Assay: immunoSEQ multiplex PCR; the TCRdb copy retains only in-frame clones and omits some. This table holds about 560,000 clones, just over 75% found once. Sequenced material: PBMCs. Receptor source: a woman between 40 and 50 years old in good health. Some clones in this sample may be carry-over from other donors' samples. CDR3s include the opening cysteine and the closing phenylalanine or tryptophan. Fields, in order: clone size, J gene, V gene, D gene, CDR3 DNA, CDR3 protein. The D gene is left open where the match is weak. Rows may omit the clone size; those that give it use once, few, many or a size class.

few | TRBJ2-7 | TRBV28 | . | TGTGCCAGCAGTAGCCCCGGTCAGGGGAGCTACGAGCAGTACTTC | CASSSPGQGSYEQYF
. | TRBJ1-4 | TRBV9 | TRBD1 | TGTGCCAGCAGCCCCCAGGGACAGGGTGGTGAAAAACTGTTTTTT | CASSPQGQGGEKLFF
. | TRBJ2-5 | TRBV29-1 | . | TGCAGCGTTGAAAGAGGTGGTTGGGAGACCCAGTACTTC | CSVERGGWETQYF
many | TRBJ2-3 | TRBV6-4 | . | TGTGCCAGCAGTGAAGTAGCGGCTAGCACAGATACGCAGTATTTT | CASSEVAASTDTQYF
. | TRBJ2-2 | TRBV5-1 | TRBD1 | TGCGCCAGCAGCTTACAGGGGGGAGACACCGGGGAGCTGTTTTTT | CASSLQGGDTGELFF
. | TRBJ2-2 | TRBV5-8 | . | TGTGCCAGCAGCTTTCAGGGTCCCGGGGAGCTGTTTTTT | CASSFQGPGELFF
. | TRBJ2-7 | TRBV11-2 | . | TGTGCCAGCAGCTTAGCGGGTAGTGAGCAGTACTTC | CASSLAGSEQYF
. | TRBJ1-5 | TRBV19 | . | TGTGCCAGTAGTACTACGGGAGATCAGCCCCAGCATTTT | CASSTTGDQPQHF
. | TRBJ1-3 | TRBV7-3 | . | TGTGCCAGCAGCGGCGGTACAGGAAACACCATATATTTT | CASSGGTGNTIYF
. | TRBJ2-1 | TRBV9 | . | TGTGCCAGCAGCCCGAGTGGTGAGGGTCTCGGATTGAATGAGCAGTTCTTC | CASSPSGEGLGLNEQFF
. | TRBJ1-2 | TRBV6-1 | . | TGTGCCAGCAGTGAAAGGAGGGGGGTGTCTAACTATGGCTACACCTTC | CASSERRGVSNYGYTF
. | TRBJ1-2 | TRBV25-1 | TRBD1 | TGTGCCAGCAGTGCAGGAATCGGGACAGGGGGGGACTATGGCTACACCTTC | CASSAGIGTGGDYGYTF
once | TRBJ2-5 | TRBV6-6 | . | TGTGCCAGGAAAAACTCAGGGGGGGACCAAGAGACCCAGTACTTC | CARKNSGGDQETQYF
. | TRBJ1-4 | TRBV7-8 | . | TGTGCCAGCAGCCCGGACATCGTCCTTGCAACTAATGAAAAACTGTTTTTT | CASSPDIVLATNEKLFF
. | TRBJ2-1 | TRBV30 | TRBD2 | TGTGCCTGGAGGGAGCGGGGAGCTGGCAATGAGCAGTTCTTC | CAWRERGAGNEQFF
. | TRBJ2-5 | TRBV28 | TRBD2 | TGTGCCAGCAGTCGTACCCTGGGGCTAGCGGGAGGGGAGACCCAGTACTTC | CASSRTLGLAGGETQYF
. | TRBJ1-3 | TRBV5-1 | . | TGCGCCAGCAGCCTGGCTGGGGGATCTACTGGAAACACCATATATTTT | CASSLAGGSTGNTIYF
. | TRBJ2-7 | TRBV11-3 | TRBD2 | TGTGCCAGCAGCTTAGAACTAGCGGGGCCCTACGAGCAGTACTTC | CASSLELAGPYEQYF
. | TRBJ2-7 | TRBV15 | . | TGTGCCACCAGCAGAGATCGAAGTTCTCTTACTACCTACGAGCAGTACTTC | CATSRDRSSLTTYEQYF
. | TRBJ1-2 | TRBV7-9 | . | TGTGCCAGCAGTCGCGCCGGGGCAGCCTCCTTTCTTGGCTACACCTTC | CASSRAGAASFLGYTF
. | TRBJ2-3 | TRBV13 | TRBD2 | TGTGCCAGCAGCTGGGGACTAGGTACAGATACGCAGTATTTT | CASSWGLGTDTQYF
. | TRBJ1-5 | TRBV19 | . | TGTGCCAGTAGCGATCAGGGCATTAGCAATCAGCCCCAGCATTTT | CASSDQGISNQPQHF
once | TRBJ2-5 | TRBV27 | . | TGTGCCAGCAGTTTTCGAGGGGGACCCCATGAGACCCAGTACTTC | CASSFRGGPHETQYF
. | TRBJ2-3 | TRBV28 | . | TGTGCCACCGTGGGCCCTATTAGCACAGATACGCAGTATTTT | CATVGPISTDTQYF
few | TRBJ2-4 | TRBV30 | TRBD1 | TGTGCCTGGAGTTGGGGACAGGGCCGAAACATTCAGTACTTC | CAWSWGQGRNIQYF
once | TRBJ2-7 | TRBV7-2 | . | TGTGCCAGCAGCTCCGGGACAATGAACTACGAGCAGTACTTC | CASSSGTMNYEQYF
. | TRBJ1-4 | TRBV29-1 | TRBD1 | TGCAGCGTTAGACAGGGTAGTAGAGAGGATGAAAAACTGTTTTTT | CSVRQGSREDEKLFF
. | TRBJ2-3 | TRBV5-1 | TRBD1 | TGCGCCAGCAGCCCGGGACAGGCGACAGATACGCAGTATTTT | CASSPGQATDTQYF
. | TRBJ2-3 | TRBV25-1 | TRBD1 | TGTGCCAGCAGTCGGACAGGGGGCGTTCAGAATACGCAGTATTTT | CASSRTGGVQNTQYF
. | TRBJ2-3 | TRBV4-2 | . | TGTGCCAGCAGCCAAGCGAGGCCGGGGGACACAGATACGCAGTATTTT | CASSQARPGDTDTQYF
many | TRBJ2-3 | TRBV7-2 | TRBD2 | TGTGCCAGCAGCTTAGCAGCGGGAGTCACAGATACGCAGTATTTT | CASSLAAGVTDTQYF
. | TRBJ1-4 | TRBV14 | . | TGTGCCAGCAGCCCATTGACAGGCCGGGGGGGTGAAAAACTGTTTTTT | CASSPLTGRGGEKLFF
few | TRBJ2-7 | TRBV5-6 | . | TGTGCCAGCAGGGCCTGGCGCGGCTCCTACGAGCAGTACTTC | CASRAWRGSYEQYF
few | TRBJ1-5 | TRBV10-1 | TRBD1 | TGCGCCAGCAGAGGGACAGGGGGCAATCAGCCCCAGCATTTT | CASRGTGGNQPQHF
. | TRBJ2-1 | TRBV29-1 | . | TGCAGCGTTGAAGATCTGGGGGGCCTTAACAATGAGCAGTTCTTC | CSVEDLGGLNNEQFF
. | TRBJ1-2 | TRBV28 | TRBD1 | TGTGCCAGCAGTGAACCGGGACAGGGGGCCCGGGATGGCTACACCTTC | CASSEPGQGARDGYTF
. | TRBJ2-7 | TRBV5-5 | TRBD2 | TGTGCCAGCAGCGTAGGGACTAGCGGGAACCCGCGCCACGAGCAGTACTTC | CASSVGTSGNPRHEQYF
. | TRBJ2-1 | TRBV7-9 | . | TGTGCCAGCAGCACAAATGAGCAGTTCTTC | CASSTNEQFF